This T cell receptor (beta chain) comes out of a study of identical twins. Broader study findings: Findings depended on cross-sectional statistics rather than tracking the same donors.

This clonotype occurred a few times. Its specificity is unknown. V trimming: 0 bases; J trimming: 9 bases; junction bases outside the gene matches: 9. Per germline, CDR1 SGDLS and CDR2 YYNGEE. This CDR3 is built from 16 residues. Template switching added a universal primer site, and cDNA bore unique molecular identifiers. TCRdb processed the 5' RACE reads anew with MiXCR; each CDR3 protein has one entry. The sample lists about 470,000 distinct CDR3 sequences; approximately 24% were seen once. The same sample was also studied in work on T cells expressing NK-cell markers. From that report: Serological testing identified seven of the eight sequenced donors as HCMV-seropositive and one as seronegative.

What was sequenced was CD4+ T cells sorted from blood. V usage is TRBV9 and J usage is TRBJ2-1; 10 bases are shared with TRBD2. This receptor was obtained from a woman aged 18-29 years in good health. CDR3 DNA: TGTGCCAGCAGCGTAGGGGGACTAGCGCAGTTTAGTGAGCAGTTCTTC. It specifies CASSVGGLAQFSEQFF. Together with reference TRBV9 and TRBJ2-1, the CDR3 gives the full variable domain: DSGVTQTPKHLITATGQRVTLRCSPRSGDLSVYWYQQSLDQGLQFLIQYYNGEERAKGNILERFSAQQFPDLHSELNLSSLELGDSALYFCASSVGGLAQFSEQFFGPGTRLTVL.